This T cell receptor (beta chain) was observed in a study of CD8+ T cells in alopecia areata. Study context: The tofacitinib course ran for 6 to 18 months and was followed by 6 months off drug.

V dropped 2 bases and J dropped 4 bases, with 12 bases sitting between them. Germline CDR1 and CDR2: SQVTM and ANQGSEA. CDR3 size: 13 residues. Extraction of RNA preceded its reverse transcription into cDNA, which served as the sequencing template. Some clones are missing from TCRdb's copy, which holds only in-frame ones; the method was immunoSEQ multiplex PCR. There are some 170,000 clones in the sample; 63% occur only once, and roughly 1.7% lies in the top ten. This clone has only a few counts. The source was CD4+ T cells sorted from blood, collected at week 0. The TCR sequence derives from a human donor with alopecia areata. The chain is built from TRBV29-1 and TRBJ2-7; D perhaps matches TRBD1 (6 bases). The CDR3 DNA reads TGCAGCGTTGAAAAGGGGGTTGGGTACGAGCAGTACTTC. This encodes CSVEKGVGYEQYF.